The source of this T cell receptor beta chain is a study of cytomegalovirus exposure and HLA in healthy donors. Study-level results: According to an earlier analysis, most TCR beta V segments yielded productive rearrangements about 87% or about 30% of the time. Per a later analysis, 15,000 to 20,000 TCR beta sequences showed association with HLA alleles at 0.05 false discovery rate. Across donors, sequencing depth was assumed by presence/absence analyses to be roughly uniform.

Donors consisted of healthy bone marrow donors. Regarding this clone: Its antigen is unknown.

The PCR had 60 Vbeta and 13 Jbeta primers. Clones were read by immunoSEQ multiplex PCR, and TCRdb kept only the in-frame ones, dropping some. The data show 150,000 to 200,000 clones, approximately 80% seen once. The length of the CDR3 is 18 residues. In germline, CDR1 is LGHNA, CDR2 YSLEER. Trimming took 2 bases from V and 2 from J, leaving 21 bases between them. V usage is TRBV4-3 and J usage is TRBJ2-5; weak D call: TRBD2 (6 bases). Sequenced material: PBMCs. The clonotype comes from a girl between 10 and 17 years old in good health and CMV-seropositive. The CDR3 protein is CASSQSSISGFFQETQYF. CDR3 nucleotide sequence: TGCGCCAGCAGCCAATCATCCATTAGCGGATTTTTTCAAGAGACCCAGTACTTC.